Listed below are T cell receptor beta chains from one sample, sequenced in a study of OX40 agonist ivuxolimab in advanced cancers. Libraries were prepared by immunoSEQ multiplex PCR; TCRdb keeps only in-frame clonotypes and omits some of them. In the table there are 50,000 to 60,000 clones, approximately 90% of which are singletons. The sequenced sample was CD4+ or CD8+ T cells sorted from blood, obtained in a trial of the OX40 agonist ivuxolimab. The origin of the receptors is an adult with an advanced solid tumor such as melanoma, head and neck, liver or kidney cancer. Both conserved end residues are part of each CDR3. The D gene is left open where the match is weak. A clone size is listed for some rows: how often the clone was seen (once, few, many), or a class if it is expanded.

j_call v_call clone_size d_call cdr3_nt cdr3_aa
TRBJ1-2 TRBV27 . TRBD1 TGTGCCAGCAATCCCGGGACAGGCTATGGCTACACCTTC CASNPGTGYGYTF
TRBJ2-3 TRBV6-1 . TRBD1 TGTGCCAGCAGTGAACGGACAGGGGCTAGCACAGATACGCAGTATTTT CASSERTGASTDTQYF
TRBJ1-5 TRBV7-3 few . TGTGCCAGCAGCCCCCTCCGGGGCGGCAATCAGCCCCAGCATTTT CASSPLRGGNQPQHF
TRBJ2-1 TRBV28 . . TGTGCCAGCACTACTCTGGAGGGCGAAAACAATGAGCAGTTCTTC CASTTLEGENNEQFF
TRBJ2-7 TRBV14 . . TGTGCCAGCAGCCAATGGGACGGACCCTACGAGCAGTACTTC CASSQWDGPYEQYF
TRBJ2-7 TRBV5-8 . . TGTGCCAGCAGCTTGGTTTTGCGAGCCTACGAGCAGTACTTC CASSLVLRAYEQYF
TRBJ1-1 TRBV6-5 . TRBD1 TGTGCCAGCAGTTACAACGGACAGGCGAACACTGAAGCTTTCTTT CASSYNGQANTEAFF
TRBJ2-7 TRBV4-1 . . TGCGCCAGCAGCCCAAGAGTACAGGTTAACTCCTACGAGCAGTACTTC CASSPRVQVNSYEQYF
TRBJ2-5 TRBV19 . . TGTGCCAGTAGTATACTGGGGGGACAGGAGACCCAGTACTTC CASSILGGQETQYF
TRBJ1-2 TRBV5-4 . TRBD1 TGTGCCAGCAGCGCGGGGGACAGGGCAGATGGTTACACCTTC CASSAGDRADGYTF
TRBJ2-7 TRBV19 large . TGTGCCAGTAGTATGTCGGACCTGAGCTACGAGCAGTACTTC CASSMSDLSYEQYF
TRBJ2-1 TRBV1 . . TGCACCAGCAGCCAAACTGGACTAGGGGGAAATGAGCAGTTCTTC CTSSQTGLGGNEQFF
TRBJ2-7 TRBV11-3 few . TGTGCCAGCAGCTCCTCGGGGTACGAGCAGTACTTC CASSSSGYEQYF
TRBJ2-7 TRBV27 . TRBD1 TGTGCCAGCAACCCAAACGGGCAGGGGGCTTACGAGCAGTACTTC CASNPNGQGAYEQYF
TRBJ2-7 TRBV7-9 . . TGTGCCAGCAGCTTAGGGCTGGGAAACTACGAGCAGTACTTC CASSLGLGNYEQYF
TRBJ2-7 TRBV4-3 . . TGCGCCAGCAGCCAAGACCGTTCCCGGTCCCAGTACTTC CASSQDRSRSQYF
TRBJ2-3 TRBV7-8 . . TGTGCCAGCAGCTTAGCGGGGGTCACAGATACGCAGTATTTT CASSLAGVTDTQYF
TRBJ2-7 TRBV27 . TRBD1 TGTGCCAGCAGGAGACAGGGCCCATCCTACGAGCAGTACTTC CASRRQGPSYEQYF
TRBJ2-7 TRBV28 . . TGTGCCAGCAGGTACAGGCTAGGCGAGCAGTACTTC CASRYRLGEQYF
TRBJ2-4 TRBV25-1 . TRBD2 TGTGCCAGCAGTGAATATAGCGGGCGGGGGGACATTCAGTACTTC CASSEYSGRGDIQYF
TRBJ2-1 TRBV10-2 . TRBD2 TGCGCCAGCAGTGACCCGGCCAGCGGGGCCAATGAGCAGTTCTTC CASSDPASGANEQFF
TRBJ2-7 TRBV6-6 once TRBD2 TGTGCCAGCAGCACGACTAGCGGGAGTGACGAGCAGTACTTC CASSTTSGSDEQYF
TRBJ1-2 TRBV21-1 . . TGTGCCAGCAGCAAAGACGAGGAAACTAACTATGGCTACACCTTC CASSKDEETNYGYTF
TRBJ2-1 TRBV27 . . TGTGCCAGCAGTTTGGTGCGGGATTACAATGAGCAGTTCTTC CASSLVRDYNEQFF
TRBJ2-7 TRBV29-1 . TRBD2 TGCAGCGTTGAAGAGTTGGTAGCGGGAACCTCCTACGAGCAGTACTTC CSVEELVAGTSYEQYF
TRBJ2-3 TRBV11-2 . . TGTGCCAGCAGCTTATCTTTTGATACGCAGTATTTT CASSLSFDTQYF
TRBJ1-1 TRBV25-1 once . TGTGCCAGCACCACAGGGTACAACACTGAAGCTTTCTTT CASTTGYNTEAFF
TRBJ1-1 TRBV9 few . TGTGCCAGCAGCGACGACAGGCCGAACACTGAAGCTTTCTTT CASSDDRPNTEAFF
TRBJ2-7 TRBV15 . TRBD1 TGTGCCACCAGCGGTGACACGGGACAGGGTTTCGAGCAGTACTTC CATSGDTGQGFEQYF
TRBJ2-3 TRBV29-1 once TRBD1 TGCAGCGTTGATTTCGGACAGGGGACAGATACGCAGTATTTT CSVDFGQGTDTQYF
TRBJ2-3 TRBV11-2 . . TGTGCCAGCAGCGACTTCTCTGATACGCAGTATTTT CASSDFSDTQYF
TRBJ2-7 TRBV19 once TRBD1 TGTGCCAGTAGCCTGGGACAGGGGAGCTCCTACGAGCAGTACTTC CASSLGQGSSYEQYF
TRBJ1-2 TRBV7-9 . TRBD1 TGTGCCAGCAGCTTAGGGACAGGGCAGACCTACTATGGCTACACCTTC CASSLGTGQTYYGYTF
TRBJ2-3 TRBV11-2 . TRBD2 TGTGCCAGCAGCTTAGGCCTGTCGGGGGGACTAGTAGTTACGCAGTATTTT CASSLGLSGGLVVTQYF
TRBJ2-7 TRBV5-6 . TRBD1 TGTGCCAGCAGCTCCTGGACCGGGACAGGGGTATACGAGCAGTACTTC CASSSWTGTGVYEQYF
TRBJ1-5 TRBV15 . . TGTGCCACCAGCGTAGAGGACCGGGGGAATCAGCCCCAGCATTTT CATSVEDRGNQPQHF
TRBJ2-1 TRBV21-1 . . TGTGCCAGCAGCAAACGGAGGGGGGCTGGGGACAATGAGCAGTTCTTC CASSKRRGAGDNEQFF
TRBJ2-7 TRBV15 . TRBD2 TGTGCCACCAGCAGAGAAAAGAGCGGGAGGTGGGCCTACGAGCAGTACTTC CATSREKSGRWAYEQYF
TRBJ2-5 TRBV7-9 . . TGTGCCAGCAGCCGGGACACAAAAAAAGAGACCCAGTACTTC CASSRDTKKETQYF
TRBJ1-4 TRBV4-3 . . TGCGCCAGCAGCCAAGCGAGCGAAGGGGCGCGCGAAAAACTGTTTTTT CASSQASEGAREKLFF
TRBJ1-3 TRBV7-9 . . TGTGCCAGCAGCGACTCGTTGGAGGGGTCTGGAAACACCATATATTTT CASSDSLEGSGNTIYF
TRBJ2-5 TRBV4-3 once . TGCGCCAGCAGCCAAGCCCGGGGGCTTGGGGAGACCCAGTACTTC CASSQARGLGETQYF
TRBJ2-7 TRBV6-1 . TRBD2 TGTGCCAGCAGTTCGGGACTAGCGGACGAGCAGTACTTC CASSSGLADEQYF
TRBJ2-1 TRBV7-9 . TRBD2 TGTGCCAGCAGCTTAGGTGGGAGCGGGAGGGCCCCCCTCTACAATGAGCAGTTCTTC CASSLGGSGRAPLYNEQFF
TRBJ1-4 TRBV28 . TRBD1 TGTGCCAGCAACCATCGACAGGGGGCTAATGAAAAACTGTTTTTT CASNHRQGANEKLFF
TRBJ2-4 TRBV28 . TRBD2 TGTGCCAGCAGTCCCCGCCTAGCGGAAGGAATTCTAGCCAAAAACATTCAGTACTTC CASSPRLAEGILAKNIQYF
TRBJ2-2 TRBV28 few . TGTGCCAGCAGTTTGAACAGTTTGGGGGAAGACAGACGTACCGGGGAGCTGTTTTTT CASSLNSLGEDRRTGELFF
TRBJ2-2 TRBV5-6 . . TGTGCCAGCAGCTTGGAGCCGAACACCGGGGAGCTGTTTTTT CASSLEPNTGELFF
TRBJ1-5 TRBV19 few . TGTGCCAGTACAAATTGGGCCAACGGGAATCAGCCCCAGCATTTT CASTNWANGNQPQHF
TRBJ2-1 TRBV5-1 . TRBD2 TGCGCCAGCAGCTTGTCGGATACTAGCGGAAGTTACAATGAGCAGTTCTTC CASSLSDTSGSYNEQFF
TRBJ2-2 TRBV13 few . TGTGCCAGCAGCTTAGGAAAAAACACCGGGGAGCTGTTTTTT CASSLGKNTGELFF
TRBJ2-3 TRBV19 . . TGTGCCAGTAGTCTAGGCCCCTACACAGATACGCAGTATTTT CASSLGPYTDTQYF
TRBJ2-7 TRBV7-2 . . TGTGCCAGCAGCAAAAACTACTATGGTCGGGAGGAGCAGTACTTC CASSKNYYGREEQYF
TRBJ2-2 TRBV29-1 . . TGCAGCGCCCAAGGGGGGTACACCGGGGAGCTGTTTTTT CSAQGGYTGELFF